A single sample gave rise to the 11 T cell receptor beta chains below, sequenced in a study of OX40 agonist ivuxolimab in advanced cancers. The assay was immunoSEQ multiplex PCR, and TCRdb's table has in-frame clones only and misses some. Among 80,000 to 130,000 clones, 90% were seen once, and the ten largest hold about 0.29%. Specimen: CD4+ or CD8+ T cells sorted from blood, collected in a trial of the OX40 agonist ivuxolimab. The receptor source for this set is an adult with an advanced solid tumor such as melanoma, head and neck, liver or kidney cancer.

V usage is TRBV18 and J usage is TRBJ2-2; D possibly uses TRBD1 or TRBD2 (5 bases each). The germline CDR1 and CDR2 sequences are KGHSH and LQKENI. The V end was cut by 2 bases, the J end by 5 bases, with 12 bases between. The CDR3 totals 15 residues. CDR3 protein: CASSPGLWGTGELFF. CDR3 DNA sequence: TGTGCCAGCTCACCAGGCCTCTGGGGGACCGGGGAGCTGTTTTTT. Full variable domain (remainder filled in from reference TRBV18 and TRBJ2-2): NAGVMQNPRHLVRRRGQEARLRCSPMKGHSHVYWYRQLPEEGLKFMVYLQKENIIDESGMPKERFSAEFPKEGPSILRIQQVVRGDSAAYFCASSPGLWGTGELFFGEGSRLTVL.

The chain couples TRBV28 to TRBJ2-5, with D possibly TRBD1 on 5 matching bases. Germline CDR1 reads MDHEN; CDR2 reads SYDVKM. The CDR3 sequence is 15 residues long. V shed 4 bases and J shed 2 bases, with 14 bases lying between them. Written as DNA, the CDR3 is TGTGCCAGCAGTTCCTCGGACACCTATCAAGAGACCCAGTACTTC. This codes for CASSSSDTYQETQYF.

This chain's CDR3 is CASTQGGSSREQYF. CDR3 in DNA: TGCGCCAGCACCCAGGGAGGGTCTTCGAGGGAGCAGTACTTC. This chain joins TRBV5-1 and TRBJ2-7, with 7 bases that match TRBD2. Losses at the gene ends were 6 bases for V and 7 bases for J; bases not matched to a gene: 13. The CDR3 totals 14 residues. Germline V gene sequence: CDR1 SGHRS, CDR2 YFSETQ. Filled out from reference TRBV5-1 and TRBJ2-7, the complete variable domain reads KAGVTQTPRYLIKTRGQQVTLSCSPISGHRSVSWYQQTPGQGLQFLFEYFSETQRNKGNFPGRFSGRQFSNSRSEMNVSTLELGDSALYLCASTQGGSSREQYFGPGTRLTVT.

This chain joins TRBV19 and TRBJ1-4; D is ambiguous. Per the germline V gene, CDR1 is LNHDA and CDR2 is SQIVND (reference sequence). The CDR3 is made up of 13 amino acids. V gave up 5 bases and J gave up 8 bases, with 12 bases separating them. The CDR3 loop is CASSLVSKEKLFF. Written as DNA, the CDR3 is TGTGCCAGTAGTCTAGTTTCAAAGGAAAAACTGTTTTTT.

This chain joins TRBV2 and TRBJ2-3; D remains ambiguous. CDR1 SNHLY and CDR2 FYNNEI come from the germline V gene. This CDR3 has 14 residues. Trimming removed 3 bases at V and 4 bases at J, with 11 bases between. The CDR3 loop reads CASSDSEVSDTQYF. The CDR3 coding sequence is TGTGCCAGCAGTGATTCTGAGGTGTCAGATACGCAGTATTTT.

The V call is TRBV5-1, the J call TRBJ1-2; D uncertain. Germline CDR1 reads SGHRS; CDR2 reads YFSETQ. The CDR3 is 13 amino acids. V gave up 2 bases and J gave up 4 bases, with 9 bases separating them. As DNA, the CDR3 is TGCGCCAGCAGCTTCGACGGAGGCTATGGCTACACCTTC. Protein sequence: CASSFDGGYGYTF.

The J gene is TRBJ1-3, the V gene TRBV6-1; possibly TRBD1 for D (6 bases). Trimming took 7 bases from V and 3 from J, leaving 10 bases between them. The CDR3 has 13 residues. Looked up from germline, CDR1 is MNHNS and CDR2 is SASEGT. The CDR3 DNA follows: TGTGCCAGCAAAAAGGGGGTTGGAAACACCATATATTTT. It translates to CASKKGVGNTIYF.

The CDR3 region is CASSRTGGYNYGYTF. The CDR3 nucleotides are TGTGCCAGCAGCAGGACAGGGGGTTATAACTATGGCTACACCTTC. This chain joins TRBV7-4 and TRBJ1-2; 10 nucleotides match TRBD1. The trim removed 5 bases at V and 1 base at J, leaving 4 bases unmatched. CDR3 length: 15 amino acids. Germline values: CDR1 SGHVT, CDR2 SQSDAQ.

The gene calls are TRBV18 and TRBJ2-5; D is possibly TRBD2 (6 bases). Between the trimmed V and J ends, which lost 0 bases and 1 base, there was a span of 9 bases. The CDR3 has 15 residues. CDR1 and CDR2 from the germline V gene are KGHSH and LQKENI. CDR3 in amino acids: CASSPPLGLQETQYF. The CDR3 DNA reads as TGTGCCAGCTCACCACCGTTGGGACTCCAAGAGACCCAGTACTTC.

V gene TRBV9 combines with J gene TRBJ1-5, with 9 bases aligning to TRBD1. There are 15 residues in the CDR3. The V and J ends lost 0 bases and 6 bases, in that order; junction bases with no gene match: 4. Germline CDR1 is SGDLS and CDR2 is YYNGEE. The CDR3 DNA follows: TGTGCCAGCAGCGTAGATGGACAGGGGAGTCAGCCCCAGCATTTT. The encoded protein is CASSVDGQGSQPQHF.

The chain carries TRBV11-3 and TRBJ2-1; 11 bases agree with TRBD2. Germline trimming cut 1 base from V and 7 bases from J; bases unmatched to any gene: 9. This CDR3 has 17 residues. CDR1 is SGHNT and CDR2 is YENEEA in the germline V gene. The CDR3 nucleotides read TGTGCCAGCAGCTTAGGTTTGTCGGCTAGCGGGGGGAATGAGCAGTTCTTC. It yields the protein CASSLGLSASGGNEQFF.